This T cell receptor (beta chain) derives from a study of shared clonotypes between healthy human individuals (dated by TCRdb to between 2020 and 2021). General notes on the study: The cohort included a few men and two women between 18 and 49 years of age. To estimate repertoire size and how much clonotype sharing occurs between individuals, the study deeply sequenced the blood TCR repertoires of about five healthy adults. To increase sequencing depth and limit assay-specific biases, TCR repertoire library preparation and sequencing were carried out by different laboratories using diverse techniques. Between about 0.94 and 10 billion PBMCs per donor were obtained by leukapheresis. The full study reports these points: Because the study included only a small number of donors, the genetic and exposure-history diversity represented was limited. Sampling was limited to blood, and TCR repertoires in tissue likely differ from TCR repertoires in blood. Based on pairwise subsampling, the degree of clonotype sharing among donors was expected to be affected by sequencing depth.

Using the deep immunoSEQ assay, TCR CDR3 regions were amplified from genomic DNA by multiplex PCR. For each cell subset, the extracted genomic DNA was distributed evenly across all wells of several immunoSEQ 96-well plates, and each plate served as one replicate. For unsorted PBMC, each replicate PCR was loaded with roughly 330 ng genomic DNA, equivalent to 25,000 to 35,000 T cell genomes. Genomic DNA from unsorted PBMC was sequenced over ten immunoSEQ deep assay plates. The purified libraries were quantified using a Qubit 3.0 fluorometer, sized with a Bioanalyzer 2100, and then quantified again using the KAPA Library Quantification kit. Every immunoSEQ 96-well plate was sequenced on a separate single-read 150-cycle Illumina NextSeq 550 flow cell. As for the authors' bioinformatics: Because the immunoSEQ output included only junctional sequences and no quality scores, the filtering could not be the same as the filtering used for full-length reads. Sequences were annotated with PyIR, a Python wrapper for IgBLAST v1.9, and V/J genes and CDR3 were assigned using IMGT germline references. Reads with weak V/J assignments (E-value above 1e-6), missing CDR3, stop codons, out-of-frame junctions, or ambiguous translated residues were removed. A V3J clonotype was defined by an identical inferred V gene, J gene, and CDR3 amino acid sequence. Percentage overlap between repertoires was calculated by dividing the number of shared unique clonotypes by the size of the smaller repertoire. Three approaches were used to assess repertoire richness: RTK rarefaction, the Chao1 estimator, and Recon v2.1 estimates of unobserved clonotypes. This is the immuneACCESS table as TCRdb keeps it, with only in-frame sequences that have V and J called. A part of the clones is gone; compared with another copy, unresolved V genes explain less than half, and the rest is unexplained. D and trimming were read from the DNA, whereas the V and J calls and clone size are those reported in that table. Recorded for this sample are fewer than 550,000 clones; roughly 85% of them occurred a single time. About 12% of the sample rests with the top ten.

Comments on this clone: This clone's antigen is unknown. No much larger clonotype is one base removed from it; base qualities were not supplied.

The CDR3 runs 19 residues from the cysteine to the phenylalanine. The DNA shown is the 57-base CDR3, in frame from base 1. At the junction V is shortened by 3 bases and J by 2 bases; bases outside the gene matches: 15. CDR1 and CDR2 (SGDLS, YYNGEE) derive from the germline V gene. The donors were healthy, HIV-negative adults with no recently reported acute infections or vaccinations. All donors were Caucasian adults living in Nashville, Tennessee, USA. In the unsorted samples, some 94 million PBMCs were counted, and genomic DNA was extracted using the QIAamp DNA Blood Mini kit. Blood was obtained by leukapheresis, after which PBMCs were separated by Ficoll-Histopaque density gradient centrifugation and cryopreserved in liquid nitrogen vapor phase.

Sequencing used PBMCs. The TCR comes from a middle-aged woman in good health. Some clones in this sample may be carry-over from other donors' samples. This sequence uses TRBV9 and TRBJ2-2, and TRBD2 matches 8 of the central bases. The CDR3 reads as follows: CASSAGLVGDGRNTGELFF. The nucleotides are TGTGCCAGCAGCGCGGGACTAGTAGGAGATGGTCGTAACACCGGGGAGCTGTTTTTT.